These T cell receptor beta chains were read from a single sample in a study of blood T cell repertoires in COVID-19. The data were produced by immunoSEQ multiplex PCR, yet TCRdb's version contains in-frame clones alone and is incomplete. The table includes 150,000 to 200,000 clones, roughly 91% detected once. The sample was peripheral blood. These TCRs come from a woman in her forties or fifties with acute or convalescent COVID-19. CDR3s include the opening cysteine and the closing phenylalanine or tryptophan.

v_call cdr3_aa
TRBV6-2/TRBV6-3 CASSYDREYGYTF
TRBV28 CASSLGQSPTALGYGYTF
TRBV6-5 CASSYGGSSYNEQFF
TRBV19 CASSKASGFTDTQYF
TRBV18 CASSPGQPYEQYF
TRBV30 CAWRGRGYNEQFF
TRBV7-9 CASSPRQGPYEQYF
TRBV6-5 CASSYEGEGQGEQFF
TRBV28 CASSQTISGRTEQYF
TRBV19 CASSIGTDTQYF
TRBV28 CASSFRLRLSYNEQFF
TRBV6-5 CASQNGQGIGSPLHF
TRBV3-1/TRBV3-2 CASSQGGFTDTQYF
TRBV5-6 CASSFGDYEQYF
TRBV7-2 CASSYQGGNTIYF
TRBV7-2 CASSLNRVQKRVEQFF